Below, 9 T cell receptor beta chains from the same sample are listed, as sequenced in a study of blood T cell repertoires in COVID-19. Sequenced by immunoSEQ multiplex PCR; TCRdb stores in-frame clones only, minus some. The table includes roughly 270,000 clones, roughly 87% detected once. The sample was peripheral blood. These receptors were taken from a young man with active or convalescent COVID-19.

The CDR3 DNA is TGTGCCAGCAGCTTATCCCTGTTGGACGGACATAACTATGGCTACACCTTC. It is translated as CASSLSLLDGHNYGYTF. V usage is TRBV7-2 and J usage is TRBJ1-2, with D perhaps matching TRBD1 (5 bases). The V gene lost 2 bases and the J gene lost 1 base, with 17 bases spanning the gap. The CDR3 has 17 residues. Per the germline V gene, CDR1 is SGHTA and CDR2 is FQGNSA.

This sequence joins TRBV7-9 and TRBJ2-7; TRBD2 agrees at 9 bases. This CDR3 has 15 residues. The germline V gene has CDR1 SEHNR and CDR2 FQNEAQ (reference sequence). V lost 5 bases, J lost 5 bases, and 10 bases stayed unmatched. CDR3 nucleotides: TGTGCCAGCAGCCTGACGGGACTAGCCGAGGACGAGCAGTACTTC. The encoded protein is CASSLTGLAEDEQYF.

The CDR3 bases are TGTGCCAGCAGTCCGGGGGGGCCCGCAGATACGCAGTATTTT. This codes for CASSPGGPADTQYF. V gene TRBV6-2 or TRBV6-3 combines with J gene TRBJ2-3; 8 bases are a match to TRBD2. V was pared by 5 bases and J by 4 bases, with 5 bases of the junction left unmatched. From germline, CDR1 is MNHEY and CDR2 SVGEGT. This CDR3 is 14 amino acids long.

J is TRBJ1-2 and V is TRBV7-2, with 10 bases that match TRBD1. The CDR3 is made up of 15 amino acids. Germline CDR1 reads SGHTA; CDR2 reads FQGNSA. J lost 2 bases, V lost 4 bases, and 4 bases had no gene match. DNA of the CDR3: TGTGCCAGCAGCTCGGGACAGGGGAGGAACTATGGCTACACCTTC. Its protein is CASSSGQGRNYGYTF.

V is TRBV25-1 and J is TRBJ2-7, with a possible D match to TRBD2 (5 bases). The CDR3 is 14 residues long. In germline, CDR1 is MGHDK, CDR2 SYGVNS. V was pared by 1 base and J by 2 bases, with 9 bases between. As DNA, the CDR3 is TGTGCCAGCAGTGAATTCGGGAAAACCTACGAGCAGTACTTC. This sequence encodes CASSEFGKTYEQYF.

The rearrangement joins TRBV5-1 to TRBJ2-2; 8 positions agree with TRBD1. V shed 3 bases and J 4 bases; nucleotides not matched to a gene: 5. The CDR3 totals 15 residues. Germline lookup yields CDR1 SGHRS and CDR2 YFSETQ. CDR3 nucleotides: TGCGCCAGCAGCTCAGGACAGGGTATCACCGGGGAGCTGTTTTTT. Translation: CASSSGQGITGELFF.

This rearrangement joins TRBV19 to TRBJ2-1; 12 nucleotides line up with TRBD2. The germline gives CDR1 LNHDA, CDR2 SQIVND (reference sequence). V lost 5 bases, J lost 0 bases, and 8 bases stayed unmatched. This CDR3 is built from 18 residues. The CDR3 region has the DNA TGTGCCAGTAGTCCCGGACTAGCGGGGCGCTACTCCTACAATGAGCAGTTCTTC. Amino acid sequence: CASSPGLAGRYSYNEQFF.

This rearrangement joins TRBV5-1 to TRBJ2-1, with 9 bases aligning to TRBD1. The length of the CDR3 is 15 residues. Germline CDR1 reads SGHRS; CDR2 reads YFSETQ. V lost 0 bases, J lost 4 bases, and 2 bases stayed unmatched. CDR3 coding DNA: TGCGCCAGCAGCTTGGACAGGGGGCTATACAATGAGCAGTTCTTC. This sequence encodes CASSLDRGLYNEQFF.

This clone was observed a few times. The chain recombines TRBV5-6 with TRBJ2-3; possible D gene TRBD2, 5 bases. Germline V gene lookup returns CDR1 SGHDT and CDR2 YYEEEE. Trimming took 3 bases from V and 7 from J, leaving 9 bases between them. The length of the CDR3 is 12 residues. The CDR3 bases are TGTGCCAGCAGCTATCCGGGGAATACGCAGTATTTT. Translating gives CASSYPGNTQYF.